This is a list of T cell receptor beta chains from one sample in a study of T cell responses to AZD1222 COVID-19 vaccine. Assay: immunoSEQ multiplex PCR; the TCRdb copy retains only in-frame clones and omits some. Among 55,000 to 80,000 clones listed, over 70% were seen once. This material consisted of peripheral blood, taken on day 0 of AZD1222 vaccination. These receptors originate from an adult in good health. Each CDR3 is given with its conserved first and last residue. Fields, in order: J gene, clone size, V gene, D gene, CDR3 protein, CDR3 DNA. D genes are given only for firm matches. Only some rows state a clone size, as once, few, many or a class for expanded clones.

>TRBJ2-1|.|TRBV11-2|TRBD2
CASRRSGGAWEQFF
TGTGCCAGCAGACGTAGCGGGGGGGCCTGGGAGCAGTTCTTC
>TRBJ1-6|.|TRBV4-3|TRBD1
CASSQKTGGDSPLHF
TGCGCCAGCAGCCAAAAAACAGGGGGCGATTCACCCCTCCACTTT
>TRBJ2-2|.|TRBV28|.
CASSSSLNTGELFF
TGTGCCAGCAGTTCTAGCTTGAACACCGGGGAGCTGTTTTTT
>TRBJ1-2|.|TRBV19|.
CASSMDRTYGYTF
TGTGCCAGTAGTATGGACAGAACTTATGGCTACACCTTC
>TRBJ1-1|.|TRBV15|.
CATSRDRGAAFF
TGTGCCACCAGCAGAGATCGGGGGGCGGCTTTCTTT
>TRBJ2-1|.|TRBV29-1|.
CSVTTGSSYNEQFF
TGCAGCGTTACCACAGGGAGCTCCTACAATGAGCAGTTCTTC
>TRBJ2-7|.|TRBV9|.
CASSVEGDFEQYF
TGTGCCAGCAGCGTAGAGGGGGACTTCGAGCAGTACTTC
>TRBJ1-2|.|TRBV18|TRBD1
CASSLGTDPNYGYTF
TGTGCCAGCTCACTTGGGACAGACCCTAACTATGGCTACACCTTC
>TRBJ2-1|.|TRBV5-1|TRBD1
CASSDRGPYNEQFF
TGCGCCAGCAGCGACAGGGGGCCCTACAATGAGCAGTTCTTC
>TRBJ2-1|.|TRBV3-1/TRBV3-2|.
CASSQGPSETYNEQFF
TGTGCCAGCAGCCAAGGGCCCAGCGAGACCTACAATGAGCAGTTCTTC
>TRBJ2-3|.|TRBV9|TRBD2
CASSPLAGGRDTQYF
TGTGCCAGCAGCCCTTTAGCGGGGGGGCGGGATACGCAGTATTTT
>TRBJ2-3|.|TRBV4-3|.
CASSQGVGADDTQYF
TGCGCCAGCAGCCAAGGCGTGGGGGCGGACGATACGCAGTATTTT
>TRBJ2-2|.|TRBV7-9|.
CASSLGSGELFF
TGTGCCAGCAGCTTAGGATCCGGGGAGCTGTTTTTT
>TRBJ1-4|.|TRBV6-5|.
CASSSRPGYEKLFF
TGTGCCAGCAGTTCCAGACCCGGTTATGAAAAACTGTTTTTT
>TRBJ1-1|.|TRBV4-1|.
CASREGFNTEAFF
TGCGCCAGCAGGGAGGGTTTTAACACTGAAGCTTTCTTT
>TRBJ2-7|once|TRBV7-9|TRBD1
CASSETGGATYEQYF
TGTGCCAGCAGCGAGACAGGGGGCGCAACCTACGAGCAGTACTTC
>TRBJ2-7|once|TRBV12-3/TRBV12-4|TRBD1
CASSQQGAFEQYF
TGTGCCAGCAGCCAGCAGGGGGCGTTTGAGCAGTACTTC
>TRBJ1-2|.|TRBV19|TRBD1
CASSLLGTGGGGYTF
TGTGCCAGTAGCCTCCTAGGGACAGGGGGCGGTGGCTACACCTTC